Each of the 23 T cell receptor beta chains below was sequenced from the same sample in a study of T cell responses to AZD1222 COVID-19 vaccine. The data were produced by immunoSEQ multiplex PCR, yet TCRdb's version contains in-frame clones alone and is incomplete. Here the sample spans 100,000 to 150,000 clones, approximately 85% being singletons. Sample: peripheral blood, taken 28 days after the second AZD1222 dose. These receptor sequences come from an adult who received the AZD1222 COVID-19 vaccine.

DNA of the CDR3: TGTGCCAGCAGCCCCGGGACTAGCGGCCTTCAGGAGCAGTTCTTC. Translation: CASSPGTSGLQEQFF. The chain is built from TRBV7-2 and TRBJ2-1, with TRBD2 matching 11 bases. This CDR3 spans 15 amino acids. Germline V gives CDR1 SGHTA, CDR2 FQGNSA. V was clipped by 5 bases and J by 10 bases; unmatched bases: 10.

The chain has TRBV29-1 and TRBJ2-3; 7 nucleotides line up with TRBD2. The CDR3 is 13 residues long. V lost 8 bases, J lost 2 bases, and 7 bases stayed unmatched. The V gene's germline CDR1 is SQVTM and CDR2 ANQGSEA. The CDR3 sequence is CSHEGGNTDTQYF. CDR3 coding DNA: TGCAGCCACGAGGGAGGGAACACAGATACGCAGTATTTT.

CDR3: CASSAEGANSPLHF. The CDR3 region has the DNA TGTGCCAGCAGCGCGGAGGGGGCTAATTCACCCCTCCACTTT. The chain carries TRBV9 and TRBJ1-6, with 7 bases fitting TRBD1. The V gene's germline CDR1 is SGDLS and CDR2 YYNGEE. After removal of 3 bases from V and 6 bases from J, the junction contained 3 bases not matched to a gene. The CDR3 runs to 14 residues.

The table lists this clone with a count of one. The chain combines TRBV12-3 or TRBV12-4 with TRBJ2-3; no reliable D call. This CDR3 region has 11 residues. The V end lost 6 bases, the J end lost 3 bases, and 4 bases lay between the germline ends. This CDR3 is CASRTTDTQYF. CDR3 coding DNA: TGTGCCAGCAGAACTACAGATACGCAGTATTTT.

The CDR3 is CASSSSDGEMTIQYF. The CDR3 DNA reads TGTGCCAGCAGTTCCTCGGACGGGGAAATGACCATTCAGTACTTC. J is TRBJ2-4 and V is TRBV27, with TRBD2 as a possible D gene (5 bases). The length of the CDR3 is 15 residues. Deletions cut 4 bases from V and 9 bases from J, with 19 bases between. CDR1 MNHEY and CDR2 SMNVEV come from the germline V gene (reference sequence).

This chain connects TRBV6-4 to TRBJ1-1, with D maybe TRBD1 (5 bases). This CDR3 has 12 residues. The germline gives CDR1 MRHNA, CDR2 SNTAGT. Trimming removed 6 bases at V and 4 bases at J, with 9 bases between. In DNA form, the CDR3 reads TGTGCCAGCAGGGGGGGGACCACTGAAGCTTTCTTT. It yields the protein CASRGGTTEAFF.

The V call is TRBV7-2, the J call TRBJ1-6, with 7 bases identical to TRBD1. CDR3 length: 16 residues. The V gene end was trimmed by 5 bases and the J gene end by 7 bases; junction bases not matched to a gene: 11. Germline assignment: CDR1 SGHTA and CDR2 FQGNSA. The DNA for the CDR3 is TGTGCCAGCAGCCGGATCTGGGACAGTCGGAATTCACCCCTCCACTTT. Its protein is CASSRIWDSRNSPLHF.

The V call is TRBV7-9, the J call TRBJ1-1; no definite D call. The CDR3 totals 18 residues. V shed 4 bases and J shed 3 bases, with 24 bases lying between them. Per the germline V gene, CDR1 is SEHNR and CDR2 is FQNEAQ (reference sequence). CDR3 loop: CASSSTRTSPSPYTEAFF. The DNA for the CDR3 is TGTGCCAGCAGCTCTACCCGGACGTCCCCCTCACCCTACACTGAAGCTTTCTTT. The variable domain in full, completed from reference TRBV7-9 and TRBJ1-1, reads DTGVSQNPRHKITKRGQNVTFRCDPISEHNRLYWYRQTLGQGPEFLTYFQNEAQLEKSRLLSDRFSAERPKGSFSTLEIQRTEQGDSAMYLCASSSTRTSPSPYTEAFFGQGTRLTVV.

This clone was found a few times. This sequence joins TRBV30 and TRBJ2-5; the D gene is possibly TRBD2 (5 bases). V dropped 5 bases and J dropped 4 bases, with 8 bases sitting between them. CDR1 and CDR2 (germline): GTSNPN, SVGIG (reference sequence). The CDR3 sequence is 11 residues long. DNA for the CDR3: TGTGCCTGGGAGAGGGCAGAGACCCAGTACTTC. As protein: CAWERAETQYF.

This chain uses TRBV14 with TRBJ2-1, with 7 bases matching TRBD2. The CDR3 extends over 15 amino acids. J gave up 4 bases and V 2 bases, and 5 bases lay outside the gene matches. The germline CDR1 and CDR2 sequences are SGHDN and FVKESK. CDR3 sequence: CASSQKLAVYNEQFF. DNA for the CDR3: TGTGCCAGCAGCCAAAAGCTAGCGGTGTACAATGAGCAGTTCTTC.

The chain uses TRBV18 and TRBJ2-3; 8 bases align to TRBD1. V lost 5 bases to trimming and J lost 3 bases; unmatched junction nucleotides: 10. This CDR3 is 16 amino acids long. Germline lookup yields CDR1 KGHSH and CDR2 LQKENI. CDR3 DNA: TGTGCCAGCTCATCCGCGACAGGGGCTGGTACAGATACGCAGTATTTT. This codes for CASSSATGAGTDTQYF.

The table lists this clone with a few counts. The gene calls are TRBV6-2 or TRBV6-3 and TRBJ1-1; possible D gene TRBD1, 6 bases. V was cut by 4 bases and J by 3 bases, with 15 bases left in between. CDR3 length: 15 residues. Germline V gene data show CDR1 as MNHEY and CDR2 as SVGEGT. CDR3 in DNA: TGTGCCAGCAGTTGGTCAGGGGCGTTGGACACTGAAGCTTTCTTT. Translating gives CASSWSGALDTEAFF.

The table lists this clone with many counts. The rearrangement joins TRBV5-6 to TRBJ2-7; TRBD2 aligns across 14 bases. Germline V gene lookup returns CDR1 SGHDT and CDR2 YYEEEE. J lost 5 bases, V lost 4 bases, and 5 bases had no gene match. The CDR3 has 15 amino acids. The CDR3 DNA follows: TGTGCCAGCAGCCTCGGACTAGCGGGGGGCAACGAGCAGTACTTC. It is translated as CASSLGLAGGNEQYF.

The chain uses TRBV24-1 and TRBJ1-4, with 12 bases aligning to TRBD1. Trimming at V came to 2 bases and at J to 10 bases, leaving 4 bases not matched to a gene. The CDR3 extends over 15 amino acids. CDR1 KGHDR and CDR2 SFDVKD come from the germline V gene. CDR3 protein: CATSDYGTGGGKLFF. Here the CDR3 DNA reads TGTGCCACCAGTGATTACGGGACAGGGGGCGGAAAACTGTTTTTT.

V gene TRBV13 combines with J gene TRBJ2-7; 9 bases map to TRBD1. J was trimmed by 1 base and V by 3 bases; bases with no gene match: 7. CDR1 is PRHDT, CDR2 FYEKMQ, per germline (reference sequence). This CDR3 is 16 amino acids long. The CDR3 protein is CASSFGRTGVSYEQYF. The CDR3 DNA reads as TGTGCCAGCAGCTTCGGTCGGACAGGGGTATCCTACGAGCAGTACTTC.

This clone occurred once. The CDR3 DNA sequence: TGTGCCAGCAGCCCGGCCGGGACAGGGGAGGTTCAGCCCCAGCATTTT. As protein: CASSPAGTGEVQPQHF. V gene TRBV28 combines with J gene TRBJ1-5; 10 nucleotides line up with TRBD1. V dropped 6 bases and J dropped 6; count of bases not matched to a gene: 11. CDR1 and CDR2 (germline): MDHEN, SYDVKM. The CDR3 is made up of 16 amino acids.

This chain connects TRBV30 to TRBJ1-1, with a tentative D call TRBD1 (5 bases). From germline, CDR1 is GTSNPN and CDR2 SVGIG (reference sequence). V gave up 3 bases and J gave up 1 base, with 9 bases separating them. The CDR3 sequence is 13 residues long. CDR3 region: CAWSPDRNTEAFF. The CDR3 bases are TGTGCCTGGAGCCCAGACAGGAACACTGAAGCTTTCTTT.

In this sample, this clone turned up once. The rearrangement joins TRBV2 to TRBJ2-7, with D maybe TRBD1 (6 bases). Per germline, CDR1 SNHLY and CDR2 FYNNEI. CDR3 length equals 12 residues. Trimming left V 4 bases short and J 7 bases short, with 11 bases between. The CDR3 sequence is CASSAGAWEQYF. The CDR3 coding sequence is TGTGCCAGCAGTGCAGGGGCTTGGGAGCAGTACTTC.

Written as DNA, the CDR3 is TGTGCCAGCAGTTCTAGCGGGGGGGAAACCTACAATGAGCAGTTCTTC. This gives the protein CASSSSGGETYNEQFF. The genes are TRBV28 and TRBJ2-1; 12 nucleotides agree with TRBD2. After removal of 4 bases from V and 2 bases from J, the junction contained 3 bases not matched to a gene. Germline CDR1 MDHEN, CDR2 SYDVKM. The CDR3 consists of 16 residues.

V is TRBV18 and J is TRBJ1-3; D not certain. Germline CDR1 reads KGHSH; CDR2 reads LQKENI. Trimming left V 8 bases short and J 8 bases short, with 16 bases between. The CDR3 is 13 amino acids. The CDR3 DNA reads TGTGCCAGCACCCCAGTGGAGGCAGACACCATATATTTT. This translates into CASTPVEADTIYF.

A note on this clone: Other DNA variants within this sample encode the same CDR3. This rearrangement joins TRBV6-2 or TRBV6-3 to TRBJ1-2; no reliable D call. Per the germline V gene, CDR1 is MNHEY and CDR2 is SVGEGT. V lost 3 bases to trimming and J lost 1 base, with 6 bases between them. The CDR3 is 13 amino acids. The CDR3 DNA follows: TGTGCCAGCAGTTATAGGCTTAACTATGGCTACACCTTC. It specifies CASSYRLNYGYTF.

Many counts were recorded for this clone. The chain couples TRBV9 to TRBJ1-5; tentatively, D is TRBD1 (5 bases). This CDR3 contains 14 residues. Germline values: CDR1 SGDLS, CDR2 YYNGEE. V gave up 0 bases and J gave up 9 bases, with 13 bases separating them. DNA for the CDR3: TGTGCCAGCAGCGTAGGTGGGGAGAGGGGGCCCCAGCATTTT. Translated: CASSVGGERGPQHF.

The chain uses TRBV5-4 and TRBJ1-2; D may be TRBD1 (5 bases). The CDR3 is made up of 17 amino acids. CDR1 and CDR2 from the germline V gene are SGHNT and YYREEE (reference sequence). V lost 1 base, J lost 3 bases, and 19 bases lay in between. As DNA, the CDR3 is TGTGCCAGCAGCTTGAACTTTGGGGGGACCCCCTACTATGGCTACACCTTC. Translation: CASSLNFGGTPYYGYTF.